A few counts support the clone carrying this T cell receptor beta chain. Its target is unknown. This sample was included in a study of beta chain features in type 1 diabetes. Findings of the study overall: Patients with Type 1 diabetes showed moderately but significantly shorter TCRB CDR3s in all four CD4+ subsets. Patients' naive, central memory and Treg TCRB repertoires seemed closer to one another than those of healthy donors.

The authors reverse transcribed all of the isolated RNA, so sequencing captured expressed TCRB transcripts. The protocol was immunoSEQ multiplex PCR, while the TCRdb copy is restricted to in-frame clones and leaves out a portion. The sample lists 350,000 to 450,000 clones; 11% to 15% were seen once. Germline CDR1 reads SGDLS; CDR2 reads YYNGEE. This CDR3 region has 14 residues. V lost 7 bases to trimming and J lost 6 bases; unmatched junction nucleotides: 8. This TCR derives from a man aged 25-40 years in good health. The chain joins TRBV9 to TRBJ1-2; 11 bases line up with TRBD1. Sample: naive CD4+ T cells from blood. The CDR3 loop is CASGRTGGVHGYTF. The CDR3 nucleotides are TGTGCCAGCGGCCGGACAGGGGGCGTCCATGGCTACACCTTC.